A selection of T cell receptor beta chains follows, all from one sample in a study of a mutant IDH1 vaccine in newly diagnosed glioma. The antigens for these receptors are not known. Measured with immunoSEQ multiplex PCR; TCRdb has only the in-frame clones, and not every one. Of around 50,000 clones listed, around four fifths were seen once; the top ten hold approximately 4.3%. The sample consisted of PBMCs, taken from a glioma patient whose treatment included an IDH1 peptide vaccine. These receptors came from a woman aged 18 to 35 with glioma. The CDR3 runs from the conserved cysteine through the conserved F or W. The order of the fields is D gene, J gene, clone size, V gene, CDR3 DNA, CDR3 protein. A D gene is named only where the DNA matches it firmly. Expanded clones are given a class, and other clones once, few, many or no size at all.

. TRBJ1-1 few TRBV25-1 TGTGCCAGCACCGAATCAAGGGTAACTGAAGCTTTCTTT CASTESRVTEAFF
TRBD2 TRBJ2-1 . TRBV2 TGTGCCAGCAGTGGAGGTAGCGGGAGCAACTACAATGAGCAGTTCTTC CASSGGSGSNYNEQFF
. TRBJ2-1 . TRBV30 TGTGCCTGGGCCCCCTCGGGGGAGAGGCAGTTCTTC CAWAPSGERQFF
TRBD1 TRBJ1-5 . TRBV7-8 TGTGCCAGCAGCTTAACCTCGGGAAGACAGGGTAATCAGCCCCAGCATTTT CASSLTSGRQGNQPQHF
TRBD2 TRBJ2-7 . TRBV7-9 TGTGCCAGCAGCCCAAAGACTAGCAGCTTTTACGAGCAGTACTTC CASSPKTSSFYEQYF
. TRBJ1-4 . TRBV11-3 TGTGCCAGCAGGCCAGGGAAGGCAAATGAAAAACTGTTTTTT CASRPGKANEKLFF
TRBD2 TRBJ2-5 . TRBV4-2 TGTGCCAGCAGCCAAGAAAAGGGACTAGCGGGAGTCCAAGGAGAGACCCAGTACTTC CASSQEKGLAGVQGETQYF
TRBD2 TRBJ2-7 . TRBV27 TGTGCCAGCAGTTTATCCGGGACTAGCGGACAAGTCTACGAGCAGTACTTC CASSLSGTSGQVYEQYF
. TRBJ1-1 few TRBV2 TGTGCCAGCAGTGTGTGGGGAAACACTGAAGCTTTCTTT CASSVWGNTEAFF
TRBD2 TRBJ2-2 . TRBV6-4 TGTGCCAGCAGTGACGCGAGCGGGAGTGTGACCGGGGAGCTGTTTTTT CASSDASGSVTGELFF
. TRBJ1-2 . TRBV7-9 TGTGCCAGCAGCTTAGAGGGCCGAGGGTTGGTTGGCTACACCTTC CASSLEGRGLVGYTF
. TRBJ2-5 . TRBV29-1 TGCAGCGTTAGAACGCCTGGAGGAGAGACCCAGTACTTC CSVRTPGGETQYF
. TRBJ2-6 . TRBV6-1 TGTGCCAGCAGATCAGACTTCTCTGGGGCCAACGTCCTGACTTTC CASRSDFSGANVLTF
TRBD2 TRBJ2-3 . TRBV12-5 TGTGCTAGTGGTTGGACTAGCGGGGGTAGGACAGATACGCAGTATTTT CASGWTSGGRTDTQYF
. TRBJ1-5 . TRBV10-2 TGCGCCAGCAGTGGTAGACCGGATAAGGGCCCCCTAAGGGATCAGCCCCAGCATTTT CASSGRPDKGPLRDQPQHF
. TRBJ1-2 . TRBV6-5 TGTGCCAGCAGCCACCCCGATGGCTATGGCTACACCTTC CASSHPDGYGYTF
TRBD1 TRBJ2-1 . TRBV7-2 TGTGCCAGCAGCCCAGGGACAGGGGGTCAGGGTGAGCAGTTCTTC CASSPGTGGQGEQFF
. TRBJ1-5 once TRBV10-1 TGCGCCAGCGCAGTTAGCAATCAGCCCCAGCATTTT CASAVSNQPQHF